Listed below are T cell receptor beta chains from one sample, sequenced in a study of response to subunit inactivated influenza vaccine. TCRdb fed the RT-PCR reads into MiXCR, producing one record per CDR3 protein. Among hundreds of thousands of distinct CDR3 sequences listed, approximately 14% were seen once. Source: PBMCs from blood, taken 14 to 15 days before vaccination. The receptors shown here come from a man over 45 who received an inactivated influenza vaccine. The CDR3 runs from the conserved cysteine through the conserved F or W. D genes are given only for firm matches. Where a row states a size, it is once, few, many or the class of an expanded clone; other rows omit it.

d_call j_call clone_size v_call cdr3_aa cdr3_nt
TRBD2 TRBJ2-7 - TRBV28 CASRGPGRGYEQYF TGTGCCAGCCGAGGACCCGGGAGGGGCTACGAGCAGTACTTC
- TRBJ1-4 many TRBV12-3/TRBV12-4 CASSFGRGGDEKLFF TGTGCCAGCAGTTTTGGTCGGGGGGGGGATGAAAAACTGTTTTTT
- TRBJ1-2 few TRBV6-5 CASTMGGGYTF TGTGCCAGCACCATGGGGGGTGGCTACACCTTC
- TRBJ2-7 - TRBV4-3 CASSQDIESEQYF TGCGCCAGCAGCCAAGATATTGAAAGCGAGCAGTACTTC
- TRBJ2-7 few TRBV6-6 CASSYGLREQYF TGTGCCAGCAGTTACGGGTTACGAGAGCAGTACTTC
TRBD1 TRBJ2-1 many TRBV7-8 CASSVTGGYNEQFF TGTGCCAGCAGCGTGACAGGGGGCTACAATGAGCAGTTCTTC
TRBD1 TRBJ1-1 few TRBV6-2/TRBV6-3 CASSFKTGTVNTEAFF TGTGCCAGCAGTTTTAAGACCGGGACAGTGAACACTGAAGCTTTCTTT
- TRBJ2-2 - TRBV5-1 CASSLVRANTGELFF TGCGCCAGCAGCTTGGTCAGGGCCAACACCGGGGAGCTGTTTTTT
- TRBJ2-5 - TRBV7-2 CASSLGVLQATQYF TGTGCCAGCAGCTTGGGAGTTTTACAGGCGACCCAGTACTTC
TRBD2 TRBJ2-7 few TRBV20-1 CSASRLGLAGGVSIHEQYF TGCAGTGCTAGCCGCCTGGGACTAGCGGGAGGGGTTTCGATCCACGAGCAGTACTTC
- TRBJ1-6 - TRBV5-1 CASSLSGTGSPLHF TGCGCCAGCAGCCTAAGTGGTACGGGTTCACCCCTCCACTTT
TRBD2 TRBJ2-1 - TRBV19 CASSDQGLAGTLYNEQFF TGTGCCAGTAGTGACCAGGGACTAGCGGGAACTCTCTACAATGAGCAGTTCTTC
- TRBJ2-7 many TRBV11-2 CASTLPGSGYEQYF TGTGCCAGCACCCTACCGGGTTCTGGTTACGAGCAGTACTTC
TRBD2 TRBJ2-1 - TRBV27 CASSLRPGGQNEQFF TGTGCCAGCAGTTTACGTCCGGGGGGGCAAAATGAGCAGTTCTTC
- TRBJ1-1 few TRBV12-3/TRBV12-4 CASSLMGGGTEAFF TGTGCCAGCAGTTTAATGGGCGGGGGGACTGAAGCTTTCTTT
TRBD1 TRBJ1-1 few TRBV5-6 CASSPRARGLYTEAFF TGTGCCAGCAGCCCTCGGGCCAGGGGGCTTTATACTGAAGCTTTCTTT
- TRBJ2-7 few TRBV12-3/TRBV12-4 CASSFNGREQYF TGTGCCAGCAGTTTTAATGGCAGAGAGCAGTACTTC
- TRBJ2-1 - TRBV5-1 CASSGTGSIRYNEQFF TGCGCCAGCAGCGGTACTGGGTCGATTCGTTACAATGAGCAGTTCTTC
TRBD2 TRBJ2-2 - TRBV3-1 CASSQARLASRGGELFF TGTGCCAGCAGCCAAGCTCGACTAGCGAGCCGGGGCGGGGAGCTGTTTTTT
TRBD2 TRBJ2-1 - TRBV7-7 CASSLGSATSGLSSYNEQFF TGTGCCAGCAGCTTAGGCTCCGCGACTAGCGGGTTGAGCTCCTACAATGAGCAGTTCTTC
TRBD1 TRBJ2-5 - TRBV5-1 CASNSGTGTSETQYF TGCGCCAGCAATTCCGGGACAGGGACGTCGGAGACCCAGTACTTC
- TRBJ2-3 - TRBV7-9 CASSHRDAPQSTQYF TGTGCCAGCAGCCACCGGGACGCTCCTCAGAGTACGCAGTATTTT
TRBD2 TRBJ2-7 - TRBV29-1 CSARGGILNEQYF TGCAGCGCTCGGGGGGGGATTTTGAACGAGCAGTACTTC
- TRBJ2-7 - TRBV29-1 CSVAVSSYEQYF TGCAGCGTTGCAGTAAGCTCCTACGAGCAGTACTTC
- TRBJ2-7 - TRBV6-1 CASSPPARYEQYF TGTGCCAGCAGTCCACCTGCCCGCTACGAGCAGTACTTC
TRBD2 TRBJ2-3 - TRBV7-3 CASSRHSGAYTDTQYF TGTGCCAGCAGCAGACATAGCGGGGCCTACACAGATACGCAGTATTTT
- TRBJ2-1 - TRBV6-4 CASSDRANNEQFF TGTGCCAGCAGTGACAGGGCCAACAATGAGCAGTTCTTC
- TRBJ2-2 few TRBV11-2 CASTAQASSTGKLFF TGTGCCAGCACCGCCCAGGCTTCCTCCACCGGGAAGCTGTTTTTT
- TRBJ1-6 many TRBV12-3/TRBV12-4 CASSSNLGRSPLHF TGTGCCAGCAGTTCAAACTTAGGTCGTTCACCCCTCCACTTT
TRBD1 TRBJ1-2 - TRBV5-6 CASSLTRRGRNGYTF TGTGCCAGCAGCTTGACGCGCAGGGGGCGGAATGGCTACACCTTC
TRBD2 TRBJ2-3 - TRBV7-2 CASSSRSGGTDTQYF TGTGCCAGCAGCTCAAGAAGCGGGGGGACAGATACGCAGTATTTT
- TRBJ2-3 - TRBV27 CASSFASTGTDTQYF TGTGCCAGCAGTTTTGCTAGCACAGGGACAGATACGCAGTATTTT
- TRBJ1-4 few TRBV4-1 CASSRGPGEKLFF TGCGCCAGCAGCCGGGGACCTGGTGAAAAACTGTTTTTT
- TRBJ2-5 - TRBV5-1 CASSFLSPTGETQYF TGCGCCAGCAGCTTTCTGAGCCCAACGGGAGAGACCCAGTACTTC
- TRBJ2-6 - TRBV6-2/TRBV6-3 CASSPGYSGANVLTF TGTGCCAGCAGTCCAGGGTACTCTGGGGCCAACGTCCTGACTTTC
- TRBJ2-3 few TRBV29-1 CSVSPRRTDTQYF TGCAGCGTCAGCCCCAGGCGCACAGATACGCAGTATTTT
- TRBJ2-5 few TRBV15 CATSGQIQETQYF TGTGCCACCAGCGGACAGATTCAAGAGACCCAGTACTTC
- TRBJ2-1 few TRBV28 CASSLRYTRDEQFF TGTGCCAGCAGTTTAAGGTACACGAGGGATGAGCAGTTCTTC
- TRBJ2-7 many TRBV20-1 CSARTAYEQYF TGCAGTGCCCGGACAGCTTACGAGCAGTACTTC
- TRBJ2-3 many TRBV5-1 CASSLGSDADTQYF TGCGCCAGCAGCTTGGGGAGCGACGCAGATACGCAGTATTTT
- TRBJ2-5 - TRBV24-1 CATSGTGTLQETQYF TGTGCCACCAGTGGGACCGGGACACTTCAAGAGACCCAGTACTTC
- TRBJ2-1 - TRBV4-1 CASSPKDSSYNEQFF TGCGCCAGCAGCCCCAAGGACAGCTCCTACAATGAGCAGTTCTTC
- TRBJ1-1 few TRBV12-3/TRBV12-4 CASRRQSSTEAFF TGTGCCAGCAGAAGACAGAGTAGCACTGAAGCTTTCTTT
- TRBJ1-6 few TRBV12-3/TRBV12-4 CASSLGQGGTYNSPLHF TGTGCCAGCAGTTTGGGGCAGGGTGGAACCTATAATTCACCCCTCCACTTT
- TRBJ1-6 few TRBV12-3/TRBV12-4 CASSLRGGDSPLHF TGTGCCAGCAGTTTGAGGGGAGGGGATTCACCCCTCCACTTT
TRBD2 TRBJ2-5 few TRBV27 CASSTLAGRQETQYF TGTGCCAGCAGTACTCTAGCGGGGAGACAAGAGACCCAGTACTTC
TRBD1 TRBJ2-5 many TRBV10-3 CAISGGQGPQETQYF TGTGCCATCAGTGGGGGACAGGGCCCACAAGAGACCCAGTACTTC
- TRBJ2-1 - TRBV7-3 CASSPQSGAGEQFF TGTGCCAGCAGCCCCCAAAGCGGAGCTGGTGAGCAGTTCTTC
- TRBJ1-5 few TRBV10-3 CAISESSGRQPQHF TGTGCCATCAGTGAGAGCTCGGGTCGACAGCCCCAGCATTTT
TRBD1 TRBJ1-1 - TRBV27 CASSFRAPGQGISNTEAFF TGTGCCAGCAGTTTTCGAGCACCGGGACAGGGAATATCGAACACTGAAGCTTTCTTT
- TRBJ1-6 - TRBV30 CAWSVHSPLHF TGTGCCTGGAGTGTACATTCACCCCTCCACTTT
- TRBJ2-3 - TRBV5-8 CASSLLVGASTDTQYF TGTGCCAGCAGCTTGCTGGTGGGTGCCAGCACAGATACGCAGTATTTT
- TRBJ2-3 many TRBV7-9 CASSLTREGTDTQYF TGTGCCAGCAGCTTAACCAGGGAGGGCACAGATACGCAGTATTTT